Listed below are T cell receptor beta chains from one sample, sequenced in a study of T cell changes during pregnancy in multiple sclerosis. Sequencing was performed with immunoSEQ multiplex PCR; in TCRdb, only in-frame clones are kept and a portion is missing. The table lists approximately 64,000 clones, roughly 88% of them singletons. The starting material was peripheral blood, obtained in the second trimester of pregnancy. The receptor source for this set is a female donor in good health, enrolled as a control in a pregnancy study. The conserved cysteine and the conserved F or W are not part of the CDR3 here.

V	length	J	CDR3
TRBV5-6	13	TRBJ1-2	ASSLKNDRVYGYT
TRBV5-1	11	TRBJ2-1	ASSFRDANEQF
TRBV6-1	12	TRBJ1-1	ASSPRDNYFEAF
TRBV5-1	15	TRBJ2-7	ASSSTVVAGGSYEQY
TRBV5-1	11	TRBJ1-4	ASRLTGTGELF
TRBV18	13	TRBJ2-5	ASSPRTDFQETQY
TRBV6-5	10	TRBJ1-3	ASSPGGNSIY
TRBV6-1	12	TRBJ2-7	ASSLERLGYEQY
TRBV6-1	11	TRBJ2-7	ASTGARSYEQY
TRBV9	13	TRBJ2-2	ASSVGLGASGELF
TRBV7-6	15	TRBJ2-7	ASSLGLAGEGSYEQY
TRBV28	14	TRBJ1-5	ASSTGQGTIVWPQH
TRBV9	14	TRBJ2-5	ASSGLAGGPTETQY
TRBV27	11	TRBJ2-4	ASSWGQGNIQY